These T cell receptor beta chains were read from a single sample in a study of cytomegalovirus exposure and HLA in healthy donors. Libraries were prepared by immunoSEQ multiplex PCR; TCRdb keeps only in-frame clonotypes and omits some of them. The sample table includes 200,000 or so clones. Sequencing was carried out using PBMCs. Every receptor here comes from a boy aged 5-17 years in good health and CMV-seronegative. Each CDR3 is given with its conserved first and last residue.

>TRBV10-3|TRBJ1-1
CAIRQTGDTEAFF
>TRBV6-5|TRBJ1-2
CASTRGGDGYTF
>TRBV5-1|TRBJ1-4
CASSSGQGTVGGEKLFF
>TRBV7-9|TRBJ1-2
CASRPPSGGNDGYTF
>TRBV18|TRBJ1-2
CASFLDRGYGYTF
>TRBV14|TRBJ1-1
CASSQEWQGGTEAFF
>TRBV10-3|TRBJ2-1
CAIRMTVYNEQFF
>TRBV19|TRBJ1-1
CASIGAELRRNTEAFF
>TRBV7-2|TRBJ2-3
CASSLDLRFSTDTQYF
>TRBV5-4|TRBJ2-1
CASSLEGGSNEQFF
>TRBV19|TRBJ1-2
CATYSRQDHYGYTF
>TRBV14|TRBJ2-1
CASSQAVGLVYNEQFF
>TRBV11-2|TRBJ2-2
CASSLIQATGELFF
>TRBV6-1|TRBJ2-1
CASSARPGPMGGLRQFF
>TRBV12-5|TRBJ2-3
CASGGGLAGAHSTDTQYF
>TRBV9|TRBJ2-3
CASSYPTSGGTDTQYF
>TRBV5-4|TRBJ2-3
CASSPAGLASTDTQYF
>TRBV5-1|TRBJ2-3
CASSSLTAGIFTDTQYF
>TRBV4-1|TRBJ1-5
CASSQDGGYKVGPQHF
>TRBV4-2|TRBJ1-1
CASSQEGLPRRGGLNTEAFF
>TRBV5-4|TRBJ2-1
CASRIDRGGNEQFF
>TRBV7-3|TRBJ1-3
CASSLMGHLSGNTIYF
>TRBV6-4|TRBJ1-4
CASSDPPFRLTGEKLFF
>TRBV4-1|TRBJ1-2
CASSQEHRFDGYTF
>TRBV4-1|TRBJ2-3
CASSQDYGGGTPRMGTQYF
>TRBV7-9|TRBJ2-7
CASSSSFLGTSTYEQYF
>TRBV6-6|TRBJ2-2
CASSRDSRNTGELFF